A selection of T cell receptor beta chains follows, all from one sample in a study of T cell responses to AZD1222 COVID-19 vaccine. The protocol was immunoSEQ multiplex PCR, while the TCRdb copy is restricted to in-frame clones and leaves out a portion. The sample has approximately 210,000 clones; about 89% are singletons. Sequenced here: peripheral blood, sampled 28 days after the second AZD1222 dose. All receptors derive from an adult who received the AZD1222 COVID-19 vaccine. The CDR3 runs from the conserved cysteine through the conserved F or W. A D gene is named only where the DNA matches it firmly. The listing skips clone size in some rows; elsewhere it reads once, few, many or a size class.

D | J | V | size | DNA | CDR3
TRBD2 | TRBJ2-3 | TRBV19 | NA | TGTGCCAGTAGTATGGGGAGCGGGACCCACCCAGATACGCAGTATTTT | CASSMGSGTHPDTQYF
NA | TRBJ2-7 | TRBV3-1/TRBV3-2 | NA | TGTGCCAGCAGCCAAGTTTTCTACGAGCAGTACTTC | CASSQVFYEQYF
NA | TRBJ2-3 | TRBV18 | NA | TGTGCCAGCTCACCAGGGCGCACGAGCACAGATACGCAGTATTTT | CASSPGRTSTDTQYF
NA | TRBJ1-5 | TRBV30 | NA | TGTGCCTTCCGACAGTTCAATCAGCCCCAGCATTTT | CAFRQFNQPQHF
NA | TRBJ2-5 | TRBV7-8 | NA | TGTGCCAGCACCAAGGTCCGCCGGGAGACCCAGTACTTC | CASTKVRRETQYF
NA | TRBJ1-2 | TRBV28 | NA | TGTGCCAGCAGGAGAGAGCCTATGGGTTATGGCTACACCTTC | CASRREPMGYGYTF
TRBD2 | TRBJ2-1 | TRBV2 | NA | TGTGCCAGCAGGGGGCGCCGGACTAGCAATGAGCAGTTCTTC | CASRGRRTSNEQFF
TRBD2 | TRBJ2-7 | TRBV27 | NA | TGTGCCAGCAGTCCGAGACTAGCGGGAGGGCCGTCTAGCTACTCCTACGAGCAGTACTTC | CASSPRLAGGPSSYSYEQYF
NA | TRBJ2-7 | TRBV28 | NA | TGTGCCAGCAGTTTAATAGGACTTACCTACGAGCAGTACTTC | CASSLIGLTYEQYF
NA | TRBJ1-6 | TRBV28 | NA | TGTGCCAGCAGTTCAAGGAGGGTGGGATATTCACCCCTCCACTTT | CASSSRRVGYSPLHF
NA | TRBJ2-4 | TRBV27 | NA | TGTGCCACCAGGACGATAGCCAAAAACATTCAGTACTTC | CATRTIAKNIQYF
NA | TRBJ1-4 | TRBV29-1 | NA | TGCAGCGTTGAGGGGTTGGGGGAAAAACTGTTTTTT | CSVEGLGEKLFF
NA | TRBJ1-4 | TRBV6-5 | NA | TGTGCCAGCAGTTCGCCCAGAAAAACTAATGAAAAACTGTTTTTT | CASSSPRKTNEKLFF
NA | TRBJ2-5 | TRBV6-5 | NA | TGTGCCAGCAGTACCCTGGGTGAGACCCAGTACTTC | CASSTLGETQYF
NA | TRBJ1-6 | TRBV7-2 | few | TGTGCCAGCAGCTTAGATGGACCGAGCTCCTATAATTCACCCCTCCACTTT | CASSLDGPSSYNSPLHF
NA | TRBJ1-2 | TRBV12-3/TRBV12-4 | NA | TGTGCCAGCAGCCCGTTCCAGGGGCGCGGCTACACCTTC | CASSPFQGRGYTF
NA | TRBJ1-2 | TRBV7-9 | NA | TGTGCCAGCAGCCTGGACGGGTATGGCTACACCTTC | CASSLDGYGYTF
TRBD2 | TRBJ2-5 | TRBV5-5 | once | TGTGCCAGCAGCTTGTTAGCGGGAGGACTAGAGACCCAGTACTTC | CASSLLAGGLETQYF
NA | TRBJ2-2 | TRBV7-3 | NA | TGTGCCAGCAGCTTAACCCTTGGGCATTACGGGAAGAACACCGGGGAGCTGTTTTTT | CASSLTLGHYGKNTGELFF
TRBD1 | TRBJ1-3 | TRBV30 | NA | TGTGCCTGGATCCGGGACAGTTTCTCTGGAAACACCATATATTTT | CAWIRDSFSGNTIYF
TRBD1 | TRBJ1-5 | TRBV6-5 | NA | TGTGCCAGCGTGGACAGGGGGGACAATCAGCCCCAGCATTTT | CASVDRGDNQPQHF
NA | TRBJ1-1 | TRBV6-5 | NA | TGTGCCAGCAGTTACGATGGGGATAACACTGAAGCTTTCTTT | CASSYDGDNTEAFF
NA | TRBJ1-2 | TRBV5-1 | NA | TGCGCCAGCAGCCGCGAACAGGGAGACTATGGCTACACCTTC | CASSREQGDYGYTF
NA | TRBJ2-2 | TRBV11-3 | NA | TGTGCCAGCGCACGATTGGGGGCCGGGGAGCTGTTTTTT | CASARLGAGELFF
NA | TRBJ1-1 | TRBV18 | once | TGTGCCTCCCTCCGGATATCGGACACTGAAGCTTTCTTT | CASLRISDTEAFF
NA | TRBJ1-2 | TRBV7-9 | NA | TGTGCCAGCAGCCTTGCAGGCGGACATCACTACACCTTC | CASSLAGGHHYTF
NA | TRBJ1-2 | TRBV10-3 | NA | TGTGCCATCAGTCCGACAGTTTCTAACTATGGCTACACCTTC | CAISPTVSNYGYTF
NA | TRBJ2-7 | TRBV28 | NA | TGTGCCAGCAGTAAAAACAGGGTTCACGGCGAGCAGTACTTC | CASSKNRVHGEQYF
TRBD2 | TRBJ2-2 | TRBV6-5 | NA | TGTGCCAGCAGGGGGAGGGGCGGGGAGCTGTTTTTT | CASRGRGGELFF
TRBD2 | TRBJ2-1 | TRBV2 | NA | TGTGCCAGCACCGGGACTAGCGGGAGGGCCTTCTACAATGAGCAGTTCTTC | CASTGTSGRAFYNEQFF
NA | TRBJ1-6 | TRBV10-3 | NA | TGTGCCATCTCTGGTAGGGCTTATTCACCCCTCCACTTT | CAISGRAYSPLHF
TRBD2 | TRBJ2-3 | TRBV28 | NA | TGTGCCAGCACTAACATCCGAGGGCTAGCGGGAGGCACAGATACGCAGTATTTT | CASTNIRGLAGGTDTQYF
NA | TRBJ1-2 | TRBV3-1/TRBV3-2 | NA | TGTGCCAGCAGCCAAGGGTCGGGCGGCGATGGCTACACCTTC | CASSQGSGGDGYTF
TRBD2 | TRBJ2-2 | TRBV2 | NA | TGTGCCAGCAGTGAAAAAGGACTAGATCACGGGGCCGGGGAGCTGTTTTTT | CASSEKGLDHGAGELFF
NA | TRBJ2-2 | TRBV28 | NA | TGTGCCAGCTGTCCGGTGGGTGCGGGACTGGTCACCGGGGAGCTGTTTTTT | CASCPVGAGLVTGELFF
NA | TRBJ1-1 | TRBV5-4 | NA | TGTGCCAGCAGCTTGGAGGGGAGGGGGAACACTGAAGCTTTCTTT | CASSLEGRGNTEAFF
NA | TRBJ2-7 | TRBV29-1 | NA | TGCAGCGTTGAATATGTCCCGGACGAGCAGTACTTC | CSVEYVPDEQYF
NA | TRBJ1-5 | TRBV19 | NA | TGTGCCAGTACCCTCGGGGTCAATCAGCCCCAGCATTTT | CASTLGVNQPQHF
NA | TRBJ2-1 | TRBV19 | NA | TGTGCCAGTAGTATTACGGGGCGGAACAATGAGCAGTTCTTC | CASSITGRNNEQFF
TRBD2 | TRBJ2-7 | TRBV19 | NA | TGTGCCAGTACCTTGGGGAGCGGGAGGAGAGGCGAGCAGTACTTC | CASTLGSGRRGEQYF
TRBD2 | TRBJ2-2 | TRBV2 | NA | TGTGCCAGCAGTGGACTAGCGGCCGGGGAGCTGTTTTTT | CASSGLAAGELFF
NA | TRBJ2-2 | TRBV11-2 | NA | TGTGCCAGCAGCCCAACGAACACCGGGGAGCTGTTTTTT | CASSPTNTGELFF
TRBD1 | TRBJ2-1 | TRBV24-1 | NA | TGTGCCACCAGTGACTCCCGGGACAGGTTAACGAATGAGCAGTTCTTC | CATSDSRDRLTNEQFF
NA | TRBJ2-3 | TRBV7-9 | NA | TGTGCCAGCAGCTTAGCGCTGTCTGTCACAGATACGCAGTATTTT | CASSLALSVTDTQYF
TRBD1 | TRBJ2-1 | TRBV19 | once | TGTGCCAGTAGTGCTGATGGGACAGGGTTCAATGAGCAGTTCTTC | CASSADGTGFNEQFF
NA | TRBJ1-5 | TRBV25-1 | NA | TGTGCCAGCAGTGATAACCACCTGAGCTCGGTAAAGCCCCAGCATTTT | CASSDNHLSSVKPQHF
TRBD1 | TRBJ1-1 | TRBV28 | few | TGTGCCAGCAGTTGGACAGGGCTGGTCACTGAAGCTTTCTTT | CASSWTGLVTEAFF
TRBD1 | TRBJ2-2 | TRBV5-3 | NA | TGTGCCAGAACGTCGAATTACCCGACAGGGCACACCGGGGAGCTGTTTTTT | CARTSNYPTGHTGELFF
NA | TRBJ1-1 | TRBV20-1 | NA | TGCAGTCTCGGGGGCCAAGCTTTCTTT | CSLGGQAFF